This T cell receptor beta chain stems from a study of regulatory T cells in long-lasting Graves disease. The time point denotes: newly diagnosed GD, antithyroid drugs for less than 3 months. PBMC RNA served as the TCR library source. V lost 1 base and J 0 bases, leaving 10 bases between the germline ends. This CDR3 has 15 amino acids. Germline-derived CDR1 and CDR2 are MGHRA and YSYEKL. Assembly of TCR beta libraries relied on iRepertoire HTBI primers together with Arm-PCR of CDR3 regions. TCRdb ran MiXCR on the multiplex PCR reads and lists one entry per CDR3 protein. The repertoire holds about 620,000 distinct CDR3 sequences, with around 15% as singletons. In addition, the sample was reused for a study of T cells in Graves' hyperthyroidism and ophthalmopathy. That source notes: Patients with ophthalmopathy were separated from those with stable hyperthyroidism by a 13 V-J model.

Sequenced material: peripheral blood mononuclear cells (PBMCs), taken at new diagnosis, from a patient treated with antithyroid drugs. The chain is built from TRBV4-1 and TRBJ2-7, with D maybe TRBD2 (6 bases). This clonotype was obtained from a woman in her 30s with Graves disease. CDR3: CASSQGGIGSYEQYF. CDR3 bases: TGCGCCAGCAGCCAAGGCGGGATTGGCTCCTACGAGCAGTACTTC.